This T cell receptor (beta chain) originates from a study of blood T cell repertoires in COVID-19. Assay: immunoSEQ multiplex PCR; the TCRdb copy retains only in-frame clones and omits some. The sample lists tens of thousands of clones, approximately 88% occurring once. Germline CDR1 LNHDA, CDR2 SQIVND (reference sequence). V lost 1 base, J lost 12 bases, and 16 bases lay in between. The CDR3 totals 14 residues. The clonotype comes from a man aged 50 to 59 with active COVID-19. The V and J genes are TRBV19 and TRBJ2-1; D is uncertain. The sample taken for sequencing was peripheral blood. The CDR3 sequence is CASSIASALTGQFF. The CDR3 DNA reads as TGTGCCAGTAGTATAGCATCAGCCCTAACGGGGCAGTTCTTC.